These 3 T cell receptor beta chains share one sample of origin, sequenced in a study of CD8+CD57+ T cells in acquired aplastic anemia. The authors sequenced patients whose flow cytometry had shown CD8+CD57+ cell expansion. The TCR beta profiling, which covered VDJ combination and CDR3 sequence, was carried out using genomic DNA as the template. TCRdb independently ran MiXCR on the reads; one entry per CDR3 protein. In the table there are some 160,000 distinct CDR3 sequences, around 48% of which are singletons. Sequences were obtained from sorted CD4+, CD8+, or CD8+CD57+ T cells (not recorded which) from PBMCs. The receptors here all came from a human donor with aplastic anemia.

The chain couples TRBV2 to TRBJ2-5, with D possibly TRBD1 on 6 matching bases. This CDR3 has 14 amino acids. Germline CDR1 SNHLY, CDR2 FYNNEI. Trimming left V 6 bases short and J 7 bases short, with 18 bases between. Written as DNA, the CDR3 is TGTGCCAGCAGCCAAGGGGGAGTCCGGGGGACCCAGTACTTC. This sequence encodes CASSQGGVRGTQYF.

The J gene is TRBJ2-7, the V gene TRBV15; 8 bases fit TRBD2. CDR3 length: 16 amino acids. V shed 1 base, J shed 2 bases, and the junction held 7 bases outside the gene matches. Per germline, CDR1 LNHNV and CDR2 YYDKDF (reference sequence). The DNA for the CDR3 is TGTGCCACCAGCAGAGTCAGGGCTAGCGGGCCCTACGAGCAGTACTTC. Translated: CATSRVRASGPYEQYF. The whole variable domain, remainder taken from reference TRBV15 and TRBJ2-7, is DAMVIQNPRYQVTQFGKPVTLSCSQTLNHNVMYWYQQKSSQAPKLLFHYYDKDFNNEADTPDNFQSRRPNTSFCFLDIRSPGLGDTAMYLCATSRVRASGPYEQYFGPGTRLTVT.

The V call is TRBV7-3, the J call TRBJ2-7; TRBD2 matches 13 bases. The CDR3 has 15 amino acids. In germline, CDR1 is SGHTA, CDR2 FQGTGA. J was trimmed by 4 bases and V by 6 bases; bases with no gene match: 6. The CDR3 spells CASSRTSGRMYEQYF. The CDR3 DNA sequence: TGTGCCAGCAGTCGGACTAGCGGGAGAATGTACGAGCAGTACTTC.